The T cell receptor beta chain under discussion was sequenced for a study of Graves' ophthalmopathy and Graves' hyperthyroidism. Study-wide results and limits: Appearing in blood as well were most expanded thyroid clonotypes above 0.001 frequency. A 13-signature model separated ophthalmopathy from stable hyperthyroidism, reaching around 90% sensitivity and less than 82% specificity cross-validated.

Excluded: other autoimmune disease, uncontrolled infection, pregnancy or lactation. This clonotype was detected ten times or more. Antigen specificity is unknown. The authors amplified TCR beta CDR3 regions, and they did so from RNA transcripts for repertoire sequencing. The library came from an HTBI-primed first-round RT-PCR and a second-round multiplex PCR. TCRdb re-derived calls from the multiplex PCR reads in MiXCR, one entry per CDR3 protein. The table records some 390,000 distinct CDR3 sequences, approximately 20% of them present only once. Germline CDR1 SGHTA, CDR2 FQGTGA. After removal of 6 bases from V and 5 bases from J, the junction contained 6 bases not matched to a gene. The CDR3 is made up of 13 amino acids.

The sequencing input was peripheral blood. The source of this sequence is a woman between 18 and 29 years old with Graves' ophthalmopathy. This chain links TRBV7-3 with TRBJ1-1; 7 nucleotides line up with TRBD1. CDR3: CASSMTGRTEAFF. The CDR3 DNA is TGTGCCAGCAGTATGACAGGGAGGACTGAAGCTTTCTTT.